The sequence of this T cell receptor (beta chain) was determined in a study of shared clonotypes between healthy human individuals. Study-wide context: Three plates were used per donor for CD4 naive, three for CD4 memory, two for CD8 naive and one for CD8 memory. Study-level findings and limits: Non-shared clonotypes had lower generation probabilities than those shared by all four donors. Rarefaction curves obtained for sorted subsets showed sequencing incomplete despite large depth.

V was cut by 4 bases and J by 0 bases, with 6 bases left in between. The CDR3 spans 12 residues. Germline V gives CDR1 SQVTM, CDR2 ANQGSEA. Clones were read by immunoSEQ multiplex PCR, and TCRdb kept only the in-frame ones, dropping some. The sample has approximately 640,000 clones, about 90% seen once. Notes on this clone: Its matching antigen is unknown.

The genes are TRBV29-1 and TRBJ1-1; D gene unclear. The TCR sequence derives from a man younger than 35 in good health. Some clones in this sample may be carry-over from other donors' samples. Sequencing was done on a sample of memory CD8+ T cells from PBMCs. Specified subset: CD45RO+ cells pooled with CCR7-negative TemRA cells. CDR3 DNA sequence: TGCAGCGTTGGCCATTTGAACACTGAAGCTTTCTTT. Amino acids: CSVGHLNTEAFF.